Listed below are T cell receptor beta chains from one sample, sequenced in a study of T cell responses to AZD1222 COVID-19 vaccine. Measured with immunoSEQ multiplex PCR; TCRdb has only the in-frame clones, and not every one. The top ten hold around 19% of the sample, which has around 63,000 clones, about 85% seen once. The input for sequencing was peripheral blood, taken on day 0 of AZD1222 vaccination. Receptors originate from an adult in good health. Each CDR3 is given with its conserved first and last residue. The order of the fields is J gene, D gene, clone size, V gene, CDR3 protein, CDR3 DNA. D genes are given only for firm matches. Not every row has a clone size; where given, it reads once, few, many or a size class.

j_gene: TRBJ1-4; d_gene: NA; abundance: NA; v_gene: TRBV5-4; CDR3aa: CASSLDGGREKLFF; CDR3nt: TGTGCCAGCAGCTTGGACGGGGGCAGGGAAAAACTGTTTTTT
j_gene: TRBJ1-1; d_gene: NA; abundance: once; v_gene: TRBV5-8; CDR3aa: CASSRSRDGSTEAFF; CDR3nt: TGTGCCAGCAGCCGCTCCAGGGACGGAAGCACTGAAGCTTTCTTT
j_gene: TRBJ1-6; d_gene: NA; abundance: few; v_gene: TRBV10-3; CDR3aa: CAISALAGAYNSPLHF; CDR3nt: TGTGCCATCAGTGCTCTGGCGGGTGCCTATAATTCACCCCTCCACTTT
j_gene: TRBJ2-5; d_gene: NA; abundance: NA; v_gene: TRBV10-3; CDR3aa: CASGEETQYF; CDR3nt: TGTGCCTCCGGAGAAGAGACCCAGTACTTC
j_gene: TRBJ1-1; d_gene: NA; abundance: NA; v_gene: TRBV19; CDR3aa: CASPSFDGPKVNIGFF; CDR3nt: TGTGCCAGTCCCTCTTTTGATGGACCTAAGGTGAATATCGGTTTCTTT
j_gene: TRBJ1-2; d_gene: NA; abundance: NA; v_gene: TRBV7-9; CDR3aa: CASSLNGGVGYTF; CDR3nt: TGTGCCAGCAGCTTAAACGGGGGGGTTGGCTACACCTTC
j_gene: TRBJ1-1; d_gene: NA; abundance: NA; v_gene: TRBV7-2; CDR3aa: CASSVQVLNTEAFF; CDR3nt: TGTGCCAGCAGCGTACAGGTTTTGAACACTGAAGCTTTCTTT
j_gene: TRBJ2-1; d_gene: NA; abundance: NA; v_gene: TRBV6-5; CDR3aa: CASSSPRDRVEEQFF; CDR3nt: TGTGCCAGCAGCTCACCCCGGGACCGCGTGGAGGAGCAGTTCTTC
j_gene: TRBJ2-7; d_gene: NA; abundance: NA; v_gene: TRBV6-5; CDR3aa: CASSTNRNEQYF; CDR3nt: TGTGCCAGCTCAACTAACAGGAACGAGCAGTACTTC
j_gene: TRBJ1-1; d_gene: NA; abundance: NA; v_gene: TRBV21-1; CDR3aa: CASNGAPSGTGLQAFF; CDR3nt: TGTGCCAGCAATGGGGCCCCCTCCGGGACAGGTCTTCAAGCTTTCTTT
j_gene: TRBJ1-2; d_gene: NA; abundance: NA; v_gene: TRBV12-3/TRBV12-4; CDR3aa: CASSLRRESGYTF; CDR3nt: TGTGCCAGCAGTTTACGCAGGGAAAGTGGCTACACCTTC
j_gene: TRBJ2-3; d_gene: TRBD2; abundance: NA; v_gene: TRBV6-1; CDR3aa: CASSESLAGGSADTQYF; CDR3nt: TGTGCCAGCAGTGAATCTCTAGCGGGGGGTAGTGCAGATACGCAGTATTTT
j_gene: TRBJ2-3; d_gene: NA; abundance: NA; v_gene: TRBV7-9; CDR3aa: CASSLAIPGTDTQYF; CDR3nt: TGTGCCAGCAGCTTAGCCATTCCGGGCACAGATACGCAGTATTTT
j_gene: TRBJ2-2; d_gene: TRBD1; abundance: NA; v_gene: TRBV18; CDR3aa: CASSPRPGTGDTGELFF; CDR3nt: TGTGCCAGCTCACCTCGTCCCGGGACAGGGGACACCGGGGAGCTGTTTTTT
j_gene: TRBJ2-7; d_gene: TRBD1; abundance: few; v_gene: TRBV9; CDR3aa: CASGTSDRGEQYF; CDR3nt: TGTGCCAGCGGGACATCGGACAGGGGCGAGCAGTACTTC
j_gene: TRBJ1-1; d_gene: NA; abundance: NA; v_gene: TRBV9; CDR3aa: CASSASFLNTEAFF; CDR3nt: TGTGCCAGCAGCGCAAGCTTCCTGAACACTGAAGCTTTCTTT
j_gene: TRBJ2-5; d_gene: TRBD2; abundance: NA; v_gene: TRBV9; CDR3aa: CASSVAPMMTSGGETQYF; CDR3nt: TGTGCCAGCAGCGTAGCTCCTATGATGACTAGCGGGGGAGAGACCCAGTACTTC
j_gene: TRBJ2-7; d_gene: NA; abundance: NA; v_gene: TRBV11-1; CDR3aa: CASSRLDEQYF; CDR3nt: TGTGCCAGCAGCCGCTTGGACGAGCAGTACTTC
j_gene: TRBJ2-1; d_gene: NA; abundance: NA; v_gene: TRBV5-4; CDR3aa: CASSLEGYSYNEQFF; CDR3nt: TGTGCCAGCAGCTTAGAAGGCTACTCCTACAATGAGCAGTTCTTC
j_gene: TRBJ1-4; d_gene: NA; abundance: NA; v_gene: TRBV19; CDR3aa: CASSIAFGNEKLFF; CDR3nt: TGTGCCAGTAGTATAGCTTTCGGTAATGAAAAACTGTTTTTT
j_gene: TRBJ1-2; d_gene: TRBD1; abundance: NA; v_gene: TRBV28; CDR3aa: CASSLDRGGYGYTF; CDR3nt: TGTGCCAGCAGTTTAGACAGGGGGGGCTATGGCTACACCTTC
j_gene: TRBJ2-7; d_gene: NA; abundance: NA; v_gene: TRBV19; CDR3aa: CASSIGRAYEQYF; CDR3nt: TGTGCCAGTAGTATTGGCAGGGCCTACGAGCAGTACTTC
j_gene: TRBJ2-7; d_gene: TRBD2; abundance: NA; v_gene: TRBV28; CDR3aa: CASSPLGSSGGRREQYF; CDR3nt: TGTGCCAGCAGTCCCCTGGGGTCCAGCGGGGGGCGCCGAGAGCAGTACTTC
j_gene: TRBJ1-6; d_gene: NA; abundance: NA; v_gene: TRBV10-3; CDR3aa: CAISNNSPLHF; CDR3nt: TGTGCCATCAGCAATAATTCACCCCTCCACTTT
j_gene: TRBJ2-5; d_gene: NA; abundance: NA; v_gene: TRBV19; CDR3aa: CAAHGVVTYQETQYF; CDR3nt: TGTGCCGCTCACGGGGTAGTGACGTACCAAGAGACCCAGTACTTC
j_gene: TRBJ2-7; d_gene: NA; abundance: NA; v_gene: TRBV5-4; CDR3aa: CASSLAGQGSFEQYF; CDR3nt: TGTGCCAGCAGCTTGGCGGGCCAGGGTTCCTTCGAGCAGTACTTC
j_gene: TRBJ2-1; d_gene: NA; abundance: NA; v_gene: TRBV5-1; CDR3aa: CASSLVGVSSYNEQFF; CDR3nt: TGCGCCAGCAGCTTGGTTGGAGTCAGCTCCTACAATGAGCAGTTCTTC
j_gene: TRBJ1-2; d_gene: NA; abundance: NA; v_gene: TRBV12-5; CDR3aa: CASGLMGVEGYTF; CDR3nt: TGTGCTAGTGGTTTGATGGGTGTGGAAGGCTACACCTTC
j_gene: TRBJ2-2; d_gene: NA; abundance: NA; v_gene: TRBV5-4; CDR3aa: CASSSLSGSMSGELFF; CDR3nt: TGTGCCAGCAGCTCCCTCTCCGGGAGCATGAGCGGGGAGCTGTTTTTT
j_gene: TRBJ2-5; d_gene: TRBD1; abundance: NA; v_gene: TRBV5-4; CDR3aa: CASSVGQGETQYF; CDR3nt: TGTGCCAGCAGCGTAGGACAGGGAGAGACCCAGTACTTC
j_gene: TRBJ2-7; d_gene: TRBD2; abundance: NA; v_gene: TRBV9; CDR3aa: CASSAHWTSGGGTYEQYF; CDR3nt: TGTGCCAGCAGTGCCCATTGGACTAGCGGGGGGGGAACCTACGAGCAGTACTTC
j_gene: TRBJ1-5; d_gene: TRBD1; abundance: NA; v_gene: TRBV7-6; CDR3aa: CASSLRDRGLDQPQHF; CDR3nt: TGTGCCAGCAGCTTACGGGACAGGGGGCTTGATCAGCCCCAGCATTTT
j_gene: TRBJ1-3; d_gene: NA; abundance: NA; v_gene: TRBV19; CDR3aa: CASSTGTERNTIYF; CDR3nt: TGTGCCAGTAGTACCGGGACCGAGCGCAACACCATATATTTT
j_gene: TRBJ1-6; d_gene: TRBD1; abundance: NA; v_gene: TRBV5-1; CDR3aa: CASSLNQGAKSPLHF; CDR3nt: TGCGCCAGCAGCTTGAATCAGGGGGCGAAGTCACCCCTCCACTTT
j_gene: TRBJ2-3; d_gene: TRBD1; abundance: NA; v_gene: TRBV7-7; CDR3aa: CASSLGQSTDTQYF; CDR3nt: TGTGCTAGCAGCTTGGGACAGAGCACAGATACGCAGTATTTT
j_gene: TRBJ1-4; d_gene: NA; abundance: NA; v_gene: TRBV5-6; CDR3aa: CASSFTLGGDEKLFF; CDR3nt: TGTGCCAGCAGCTTCACCCTCGGCGGGGACGAAAAACTGTTTTTT